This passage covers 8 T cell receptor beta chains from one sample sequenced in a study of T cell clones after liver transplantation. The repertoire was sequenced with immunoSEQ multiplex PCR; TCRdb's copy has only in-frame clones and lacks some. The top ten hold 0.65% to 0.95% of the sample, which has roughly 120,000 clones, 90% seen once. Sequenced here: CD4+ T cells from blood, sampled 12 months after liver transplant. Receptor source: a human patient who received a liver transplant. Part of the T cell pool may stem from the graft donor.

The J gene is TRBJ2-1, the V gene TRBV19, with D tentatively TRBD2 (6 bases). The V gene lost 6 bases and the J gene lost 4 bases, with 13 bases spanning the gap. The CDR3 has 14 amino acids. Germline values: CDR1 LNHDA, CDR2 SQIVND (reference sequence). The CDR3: CASRGGLQYNEQFF. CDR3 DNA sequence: TGTGCCAGTAGGGGGGGACTTCAATACAATGAGCAGTTCTTC. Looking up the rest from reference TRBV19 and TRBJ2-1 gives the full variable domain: DGGITQSPKYLFRKEGQNVTLSCEQNLNHDAMYWYRQDPGQGLRLIYYSQIVNDFQKGDIAEGYSVSREKKESFPLTVTSAQKNPTAFYLCASRGGLQYNEQFFGPGTRLTVL.

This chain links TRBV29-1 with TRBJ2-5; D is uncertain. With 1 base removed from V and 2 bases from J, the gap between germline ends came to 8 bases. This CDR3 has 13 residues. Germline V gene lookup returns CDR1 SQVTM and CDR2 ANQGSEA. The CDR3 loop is CSVEGRPQETQYF. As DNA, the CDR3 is TGCAGCGTTGAAGGCAGGCCTCAAGAGACCCAGTACTTC.

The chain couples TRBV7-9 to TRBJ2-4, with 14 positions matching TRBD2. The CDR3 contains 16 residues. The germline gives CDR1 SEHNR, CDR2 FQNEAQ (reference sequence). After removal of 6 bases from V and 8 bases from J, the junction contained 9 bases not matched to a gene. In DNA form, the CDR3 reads TGTGCCAGCAGTTCGGGACTAGCGGGAGACGGGGACATTCAGTACTTC. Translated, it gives CASSSGLAGDGDIQYF. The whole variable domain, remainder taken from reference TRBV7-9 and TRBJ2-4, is DTGVSQNPRHKITKRGQNVTFRCDPISEHNRLYWYRQTLGQGPEFLTYFQNEAQLEKSRLLSDRFSAERPKGSFSTLEIQRTEQGDSAMYLCASSSGLAGDGDIQYFGAGTRLSVL.

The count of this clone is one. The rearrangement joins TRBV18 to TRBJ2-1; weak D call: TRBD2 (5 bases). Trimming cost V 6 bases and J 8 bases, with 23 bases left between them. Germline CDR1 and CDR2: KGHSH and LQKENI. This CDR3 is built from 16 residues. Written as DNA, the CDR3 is TGTGCCAGCTCCATCAAATCGGGATTCAACTTCGATGAGCAGTTCTTC. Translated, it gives CASSIKSGFNFDEQFF. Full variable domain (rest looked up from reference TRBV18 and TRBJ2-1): NAGVMQNPRHLVRRRGQEARLRCSPMKGHSHVYWYRQLPEEGLKFMVYLQKENIIDESGMPKERFSAEFPKEGPSILRIQQVVRGDSAAYFCASSIKSGFNFDEQFFGPGTRLTVL.

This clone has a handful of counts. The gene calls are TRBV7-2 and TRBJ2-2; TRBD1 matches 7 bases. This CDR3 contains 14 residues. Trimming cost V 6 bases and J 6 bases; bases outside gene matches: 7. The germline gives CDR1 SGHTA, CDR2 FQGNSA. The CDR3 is CASSLQGSAGELFF. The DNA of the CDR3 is TGTGCCAGCAGTCTACAGGGGAGCGCCGGGGAGCTGTTTTTT.

CDR3 bases: TGTGCCAGCAGCTTAGGTGGGTTCCAGCAGTACTTC. It specifies CASSLGGFQQYF. This chain links TRBV11-3 with TRBJ2-7, with D unresolved. Between the trimmed V and J ends, which lost 1 base and 8 bases, there was a span of 9 bases. Germline lookup yields CDR1 SGHNT and CDR2 YENEEA. The CDR3 has 12 amino acids.

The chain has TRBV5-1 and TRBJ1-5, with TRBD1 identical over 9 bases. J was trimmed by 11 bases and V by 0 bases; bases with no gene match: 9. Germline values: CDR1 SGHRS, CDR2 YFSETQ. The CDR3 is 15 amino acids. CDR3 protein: CASSLGTGDIWSQHF. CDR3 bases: TGCGCCAGCAGCTTGGGGACAGGGGACATTTGGTCCCAGCATTTT.

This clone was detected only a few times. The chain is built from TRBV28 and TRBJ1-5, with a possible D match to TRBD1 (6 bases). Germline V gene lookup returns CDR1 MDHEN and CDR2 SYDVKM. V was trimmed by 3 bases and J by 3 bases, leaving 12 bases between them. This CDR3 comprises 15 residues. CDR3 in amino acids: CASSFLRDINQPQHF. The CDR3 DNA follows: TGTGCCAGCAGTTTCCTCCGGGACATCAATCAGCCCCAGCATTTT.